The clone carrying this TCR beta chain was counted at least ten times. This sample was taken from a study of Graves' ophthalmopathy and Graves' hyperthyroidism. The ends were cut back, 5 bases at V and 7 bases at J, with 8 bases in the middle. The CDR3 length is 12 residues. From germline, CDR1 is SGHVS and CDR2 FQNEAQ. Transcripts of RNA were the source for amplifying TCR beta CDR3 regions. HTBI primers served in a first-round RT-PCR, which a second-round multiplex PCR followed. One entry per CDR3 protein results from TCRdb running MiXCR on the multiplex PCR reads. The sample holds 400,000 or so distinct CDR3 sequences, approximately 15% seen once.

J is TRBJ2-2 and V is TRBV7-8; D is unclear. Input material: peripheral blood. The sequence was collected from a woman between 18 and 29 years old with stable Graves' hyperthyroidism. CDR3 loop: CASSRILGELFF. The CDR3 DNA reads as TGTGCCAGCAGCCGCATCCTCGGGGAGCTGTTTTTT.